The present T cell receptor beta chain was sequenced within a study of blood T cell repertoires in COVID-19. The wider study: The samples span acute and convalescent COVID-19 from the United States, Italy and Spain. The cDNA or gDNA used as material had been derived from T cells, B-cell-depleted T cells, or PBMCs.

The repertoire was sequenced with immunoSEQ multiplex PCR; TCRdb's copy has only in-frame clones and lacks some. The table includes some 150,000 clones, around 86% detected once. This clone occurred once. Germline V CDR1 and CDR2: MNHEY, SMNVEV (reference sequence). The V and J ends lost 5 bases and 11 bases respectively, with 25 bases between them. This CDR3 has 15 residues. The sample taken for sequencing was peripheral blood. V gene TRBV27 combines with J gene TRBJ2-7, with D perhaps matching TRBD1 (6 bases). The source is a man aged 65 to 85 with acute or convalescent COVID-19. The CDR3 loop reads CASSDSGDGATKEYF. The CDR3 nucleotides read TGTGCCAGCAGTGATTCAGGGGATGGGGCTACGAAGGAGTACTTC.